The 28 T cell receptor beta chains listed next were all sequenced from one sample in a study of shared clonotypes between healthy human individuals. Assay: immunoSEQ multiplex PCR; the TCRdb copy retains only in-frame clones and omits some. The sample consists of under 1,100,000 clones, more than 60% of them appearing once. The material sequenced was memory CD4+ T cells sorted from blood. Subset specified: CD45RA-negative fraction. The receptors were sampled from a man in his late teens or twenties in good health.

J is TRBJ2-3 and V is TRBV7-6; 8 nucleotides match TRBD2. The CDR3 spans 17 residues. V was clipped by 0 bases and J by 3 bases; unmatched bases: 8. Germline CDR1 reads SGHVS; CDR2 reads FNYEAQ. The CDR3 is CASSLAPTSGATDTQYF. In DNA form, the CDR3 reads TGTGCCAGCAGCTTAGCGCCTACTAGCGGAGCTACAGATACGCAGTATTTT.

V gene TRBV10-3 combines with J gene TRBJ2-1; 9 nucleotides align to TRBD2. CDR3 length: 17 amino acids. V dropped 0 bases and J dropped 4; count of bases not matched to a gene: 7. The germline gives CDR1 ENHRY, CDR2 SYGVKD. Here the CDR3 reads CAISESLAGSIYNEQFF. DNA for the CDR3: TGTGCCATCAGTGAGTCTCTAGCGGGGTCCATATACAATGAGCAGTTCTTC.

The V call is TRBV19, the J call TRBJ1-5; TRBD1 might be the D (6 bases). CDR1 and CDR2 (germline): LNHDA, SQIVND (reference sequence). Trimming removed 4 bases from V and 7 bases from J, with 17 bases in between. The CDR3 contains 15 residues. CDR3 DNA sequence: TGTGCCAGTAGTACCTCACAGGGTACGATACAGCCCCAGCATTTT. Its protein is CASSTSQGTIQPQHF.

The rearrangement joins TRBV14 to TRBJ1-1; D is unresolved. V was clipped by 4 bases and J by 2 bases, with 8 bases between them. Looked up from germline, CDR1 is SGHDN and CDR2 is FVKESK. The CDR3 consists of 13 residues. The CDR3 DNA reads as TGTGCCAGCAGCCTCGGCCTCAACACTGAAGCTTTCTTT. It encodes CASSLGLNTEAFF.

V is TRBV2 and J is TRBJ2-5; TRBD1 matches 8 bases. CDR1 and CDR2 from the germline V gene are SNHLY and FYNNEI. The V segment lost 2 bases and the J segment 5 bases; nucleotides outside the gene matches: 7. The CDR3 loop spans 15 amino acids. The CDR3 DNA is TGTGCCAGCAGTGAAAGCAGGGGGCGGGTGGAGACCCAGTACTTC. Protein product: CASSESRGRVETQYF.

The chain links TRBV30 to TRBJ2-5; D is perhaps TRBD2 (5 bases). The CDR3 has 13 amino acids. V was trimmed by 1 base and J by 9 bases, leaving 15 bases between them. Per germline, CDR1 GTSNPN and CDR2 SVGIG (reference sequence). The CDR3 DNA reads TGTGCCTGGAGTGACGAGGGTTCGGGTTCCCAGTACTTC. Its protein product is CAWSDEGSGSQYF.

This clone showed up just once. Other DNA sequences in the sample encode the same CDR3. The chain has TRBV5-6 and TRBJ2-2; D ambiguous. The V gene lost 2 bases and the J gene lost 7 bases, with 3 bases spanning the gap. Germline V gene lookup returns CDR1 SGHDT and CDR2 YYEEEE. The CDR3 length is 11 residues. The CDR3 coding sequence is TGTGCCAGCAGCTTTTACGGGGAGCTGTTTTTT. It codes for CASSFYGELFF.

The chain links TRBV9 to TRBJ2-4; 9 bases agree with TRBD1. CDR1 is SGDLS, CDR2 YYNGEE, per germline. This CDR3 is 19 amino acids long. V lost 4 bases, J lost 0 bases, and 14 bases stayed unmatched. As DNA, the CDR3 is TGTGCCAGCAGCCCCCGTCCCGGGACAGGGACCCTAGCCAAAAACATTCAGTACTTC. Translated: CASSPRPGTGTLAKNIQYF.

The V and J genes are TRBV19 and TRBJ1-2; 9 bases map to TRBD1. V shed 8 bases and J 6 bases; nucleotides not matched to a gene: 10. Germline values: CDR1 LNHDA, CDR2 SQIVND (reference sequence). This CDR3 comprises 14 residues. CDR3 protein: CASRKQGAEDGYTF. The CDR3 coding sequence is TGTGCCAGTCGGAAACAGGGGGCGGAGGATGGCTACACCTTC.

The chain couples TRBV5-4 to TRBJ1-1, with 8 bases fitting TRBD1. Germline lookup yields CDR1 SGHNT and CDR2 YYREEE (reference sequence). V lost 4 bases and J lost 2; bases outside the gene matches: 13. There are 17 residues in the CDR3. In DNA, the CDR3 is TGTGCCAGCAGCCCGGGGGCAGGGGGCCAGTTTAACACTGAAGCTTTCTTT. It specifies CASSPGAGGQFNTEAFF.

This clone is a singleton in its sample. The chain employs TRBV7-9 and TRBJ1-2; TRBD1 aligns across 10 bases. Germline CDR1 is SEHNR and CDR2 is FQNEAQ (reference sequence). The junction had 12 bases not matched to a gene; V was cut back by 5 bases and J by 3 bases. The CDR3 extends over 17 amino acids. Written as DNA, the CDR3 is TGTGCCAGCAGCCTGATACCGGGACAGGGGACCGACTATGGCTACACCTTC. Amino acid sequence: CASSLIPGQGTDYGYTF.

The rearrangement links TRBV6-7 to TRBJ1-6, with 8 bases that match TRBD1. TRBV6-7 is sorted into the ORF group, with uncertain function. This CDR3 has 19 residues. The junction had 9 bases not matched to a gene; V was cut back by 2 bases and J by 0 bases. CDR3: CASSYQKGQDNSYNSPLHF. DNA of the CDR3: TGTGCCAGCAGTTACCAAAAGGGACAGGATAACTCCTATAATTCACCCCTCCACTTT.

This clone is a singleton in its sample. This chain connects TRBV7-5 to TRBJ2-3; no DNA check was done on the table's D call, TRBD2. TRBV7-5 is labeled a pseudogene. The CDR3 is made up of 13 amino acids. The CDR3 sequence: CARSLKPGGTQYF. The CDR3 DNA is TGTGCCAGAAGCCTTAAGCCCGGGGGGACGCAGTATTTT.

The chain uses TRBV7-9 and TRBJ2-2; D possibly corresponds to TRBD1 (5 bases). V lost 6 bases and J 0 bases, leaving 8 bases between the germline ends. From germline, CDR1 is SEHNR and CDR2 FQNEAQ (reference sequence). CDR3 length: 14 amino acids. CDR3 DNA: TGTGCCAGCAGTCGACAGTCGAACACCGGGGAGCTGTTTTTT. This sequence encodes CASSRQSNTGELFF.

The rearrangement joins TRBV7-2 to TRBJ1-3; D gene uncertain. This CDR3 contains 14 residues. From germline, CDR1 is SGHTA and CDR2 FQGNSA. With 4 bases removed from V and 3 bases from J, the gap between germline ends came to 10 bases. This chain's CDR3 is CASSSDRSGNTIYF. The CDR3 region has the DNA TGTGCCAGCAGCTCTGATCGGAGTGGAAACACCATATATTTT.

This chain links TRBV2 with TRBJ2-1, with D perhaps matching TRBD1 (5 bases). Germline values: CDR1 SNHLY, CDR2 FYNNEI. The V gene lost 7 bases and the J gene lost 4 bases, with 17 bases spanning the gap. The CDR3 extends over 15 amino acids. This chain's CDR3 is CASIPQVGLYNEQFF. In DNA form, the CDR3 reads TGTGCCAGCATCCCACAGGTGGGGCTATACAATGAGCAGTTCTTC.

The J gene is TRBJ2-7, the V gene TRBV27; D may be TRBD1 or TRBD2 (5 bases each). Trimming removed 1 base from V and 3 bases from J, with 13 bases in between. This CDR3 comprises 15 residues. Germline V gene data show CDR1 as MNHEY and CDR2 as SMNVEV (reference sequence). DNA for the CDR3: TGTGCCAGCAGTTTATACGGGACGCCTCTCTACGAGCAGTACTTC. The encoded protein is CASSLYGTPLYEQYF.

The chain's CDR3 is CASGQGPSTDTQYF. The CDR3 DNA follows: TGTGCCAGCGGACAGGGGCCTAGCACAGATACGCAGTATTTT. This chain links TRBV19 with TRBJ2-3; TRBD1 matches at 9 bases. The junction had 4 bases not matched to a gene; V was cut back by 9 bases and J by 0 bases. CDR1 is LNHDA, CDR2 SQIVND, per germline (reference sequence). The CDR3 loop spans 14 amino acids. The full variable domain, in which reference TRBV19 and TRBJ2-3 provide the parts outside the CDR3, is DGGITQSPKYLFRKEGQNVTLSCEQNLNHDAMYWYRQDPGQGLRLIYYSQIVNDFQKGDIAEGYSVSREKKESFPLTVTSAQKNPTAFYLCASGQGPSTDTQYFGPGTRLTVL.

This clone came up a few times. The gene calls are TRBV5-1 and TRBJ2-4; D is perhaps TRBD1 (6 bases). Germline V gene sequence: CDR1 SGHRS, CDR2 YFSETQ. The CDR3 contains 13 residues. The V end lost 1 base, the J end lost 5 bases, and 7 bases lay between the germline ends. The CDR3 sequence: CASSLNRENIQYF. CDR3 coding DNA: TGCGCCAGCAGCTTGAACAGGGAAAACATTCAGTACTTC.

The gene calls are TRBV19 and TRBJ1-5; D remains ambiguous. CDR1 and CDR2 from the germline V gene are LNHDA and SQIVND (reference sequence). The V gene lost 3 bases and the J gene lost 0 bases, with 12 bases spanning the gap. CDR3 length: 16 amino acids. CDR3 DNA: TGTGCCAGTAGTATTGAGTGGGTTTATAGCAATCAGCCCCAGCATTTT. This translates into CASSIEWVYSNQPQHF.

Remarks on this clone: Other nucleotide sequences from this sample produce the same CDR3. The rearrangement uses TRBV11-3 and TRBJ2-1; D not certain. Germline V gene data show CDR1 as SGHNT and CDR2 as YENEEA. Trimming removed 1 base from V and 3 bases from J, with 7 bases in between. CDR3 size: 14 residues. The CDR3 DNA reads as TGTGCCAGCAGCTTAGGACCCAGCTACAATGAGCAGTTCTTC. This gives the protein CASSLGPSYNEQFF.

Points on this clone: A read error is possible here, since a much larger clone lies one base away. The sample holds other DNA sequences that translate to the same CDR3. The chain couples TRBV5-4 to TRBJ1-3; D call uncertain. Trimming stripped 0 bases from V and 5 bases from J, with 3 bases between. Germline assignment: CDR1 SGHNT and CDR2 YYREEE (reference sequence). The CDR3 length is 12 residues. CDR3 DNA sequence: TGTGCCAGCAGCTTGGACCGAAACACCATATATTTT. This encodes CASSLDRNTIYF.

The chain combines TRBV5-1 with TRBJ2-1, with TRBD1 identical over 10 bases. V was clipped by 1 base and J by 1 base; unmatched bases: 11. The CDR3 extends over 19 amino acids. CDR1 is SGHRS and CDR2 is YFSETQ in the germline V gene. DNA for the CDR3: TGCGCCAGCAGCTTGCCACCCTCGGGACAGGGGAAGTCCTACAATGAGCAGTTCTTC. As protein: CASSLPPSGQGKSYNEQFF.

The CDR3 bases are TGTGCCAGCAGTGTGGGGAGCTGGGATCCAGCCAGGAACACTGAAGCTTTCTTT. As protein: CASSVGSWDPARNTEAFF. The J gene is TRBJ1-1, the V gene TRBV6-1; D unresolved. This CDR3 contains 18 residues. Trimming removed 4 bases at V and 1 base at J, with 22 bases between. CDR1 is MNHNS, CDR2 SASEGT, per germline.

This chain links TRBV27 with TRBJ1-1; the D is unclear. The V end was cut by 8 bases, the J end by 3 bases, with 25 bases between. Germline assignment: CDR1 MNHEY and CDR2 SMNVEV (reference sequence). This CDR3 is built from 17 residues. CDR3 in DNA: TGTGCCAGCGTCCTTAGGCCTGGACTCTCCTCGGACACTGAAGCTTTCTTT. Translating gives CASVLRPGLSSDTEAFF.

The V and J genes are TRBV10-2 and TRBJ2-1; 7 nucleotides agree with TRBD1. This CDR3 has 13 residues. Looked up from germline, CDR1 is WSHSY and CDR2 is SAAADI. With 0 bases clipped from V and 12 bases from J, the junction kept 5 bases outside the gene matches. CDR3 in amino acids: CASSESTRTGQFF. Here the CDR3 DNA reads TGCGCCAGCAGTGAGTCGACGAGGACAGGGCAGTTCTTC.

The gene calls are TRBV4-3 and TRBJ1-5, with D uncertain. CDR3 size: 16 residues. V was cut by 0 bases and J by 0 bases, with 9 bases left in between. Germline values: CDR1 LGHNA, CDR2 YSLEER. The CDR3 protein is CASSQEAEYSNQPQHF. Written as DNA, the CDR3 is TGCGCCAGCAGCCAAGAGGCGGAATATAGCAATCAGCCCCAGCATTTT.

The chain combines TRBV5-4 with TRBJ1-2, with D hard to call. V dropped 0 bases and J dropped 2 bases, with 8 bases sitting between them. This CDR3 has 14 residues. Germline CDR1 SGHNT, CDR2 YYREEE (reference sequence). Here the CDR3 DNA reads TGTGCCAGCAGCTTGGAAGGCAAGAACTATGGCTACACCTTC. As protein: CASSLEGKNYGYTF.